Below are 7 T cell receptor beta chains sequenced from a single sample in a study of OX40 agonist ivuxolimab in advanced cancers. The assay was immunoSEQ multiplex PCR, and TCRdb's table has in-frame clones only and misses some. The sample gives 75,000 to 100,000 clones, 80% to 95% of which show up once; less than 3.5% is in the top ten. The sample in question was CD4+ or CD8+ T cells sorted from blood, obtained in a trial of the OX40 agonist ivuxolimab. All receptors derive from an adult with an advanced solid tumor such as melanoma, head and neck, liver or kidney cancer.

This clone was counted only a few times. The chain recombines TRBV4-3 with TRBJ1-1; unclear D gene. Germline CDR1 LGHNA, CDR2 YSLEER. The CDR3 is made up of 13 amino acids. The V end lost 4 bases, the J end lost 0 bases, and 6 bases lay between the germline ends. In DNA, the CDR3 is TGCGCCAGCAGCCCCTACATGAACACTGAAGCTTTCTTT. The encoded protein is CASSPYMNTEAFF.

The genes are TRBV5-1 and TRBJ2-1, with 10 nucleotides matching TRBD1. The CDR3 totals 15 residues. V shed 4 bases, J shed 6 bases, and the junction held 7 bases outside the gene matches. Germline V gene data show CDR1 as SGHRS and CDR2 as YFSETQ. CDR3 loop: CASSTRTGGTNEQFF. DNA for the CDR3: TGCGCCAGCAGCACGCGGACAGGGGGGACCAATGAGCAGTTCTTC.

V gene TRBV27 combines with J gene TRBJ2-7, with no clear D. The CDR3 spans 11 residues. The germline V gene has CDR1 MNHEY and CDR2 SMNVEV (reference sequence). The ends were cut back, 0 bases at V and 7 bases at J, with 4 bases in the middle. The CDR3 region has the DNA TGTGCCAGCAGTTTATCGGGAGAGCAGTACTTC. This encodes CASSLSGEQYF.

J is TRBJ1-1 and V is TRBV7-2, with 7 bases fitting TRBD1. The CDR3 totals 14 residues. Germline CDR1 SGHTA, CDR2 FQGNSA. The ends lost 3 bases at V and 3 bases at J; junction bases unmatched: 4. CDR3 sequence reads: CASSFPGGYTEAFF. The CDR3 nucleotides read TGTGCCAGCAGCTTTCCAGGGGGTTACACTGAAGCTTTCTTT.

The V gene is TRBV7-8, the J gene TRBJ2-5; no firm D call. Germline CDR1 and CDR2: SGHVS and FQNEAQ. The CDR3 consists of 13 residues. V was cut by 1 base and J by 6 bases, with 9 bases left in between. CDR3 nucleotides: TGTGCCAGCAGCTTAGGGATGTTGAAGACCCAGTACTTC. It is translated as CASSLGMLKTQYF.

The chain uses TRBV27 and TRBJ2-5; D call uncertain. The CDR3 runs 11 residues. The germline V and J ends were trimmed by 7 bases and 0 bases, with 3 bases remaining between them. The germline CDR1 and CDR2 sequences are MNHEY and SMNVEV (reference sequence). The CDR3 here is CASTNQETQYF. The CDR3 nucleotides are TGTGCCAGCACAAACCAAGAGACCCAGTACTTC.

The J gene is TRBJ1-1, the V gene TRBV27; tentatively, D is TRBD1 (5 bases). Germline V lookup: CDR1 MNHEY, CDR2 SMNVEV (reference sequence). CDR3 size: 13 residues. The V end was cut by 8 bases, the J end by 4 bases, with 14 bases between. The CDR3: CASGGGWGTEAFF. DNA of the CDR3: TGTGCCAGCGGCGGGGGTTGGGGCACTGAAGCTTTCTTT.